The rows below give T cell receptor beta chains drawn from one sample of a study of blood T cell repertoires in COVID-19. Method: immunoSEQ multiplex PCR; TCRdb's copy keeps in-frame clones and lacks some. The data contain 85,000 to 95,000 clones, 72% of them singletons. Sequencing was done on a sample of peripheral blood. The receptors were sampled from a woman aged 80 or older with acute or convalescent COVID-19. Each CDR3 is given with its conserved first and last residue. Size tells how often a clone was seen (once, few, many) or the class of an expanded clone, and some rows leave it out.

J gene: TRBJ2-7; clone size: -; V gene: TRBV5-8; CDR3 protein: CASSWGVGYEQYF
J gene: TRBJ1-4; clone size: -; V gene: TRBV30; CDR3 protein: CAWSGGPRETNEKLFF
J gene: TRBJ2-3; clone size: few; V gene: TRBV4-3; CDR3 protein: CASSPGGVRDTQYF
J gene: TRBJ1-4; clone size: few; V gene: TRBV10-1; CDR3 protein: CASRPPFARQTHNEKLFF
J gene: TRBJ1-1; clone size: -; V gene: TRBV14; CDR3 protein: CASSQASFRGGWNTEAFF
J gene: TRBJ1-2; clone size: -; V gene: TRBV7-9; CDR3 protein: CASNYLGGATTAF
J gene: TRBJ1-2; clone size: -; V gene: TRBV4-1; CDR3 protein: CASSLRTGVGYTF
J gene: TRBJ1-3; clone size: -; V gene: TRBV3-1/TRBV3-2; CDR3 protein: CASSRRGLMSSGNTIYF
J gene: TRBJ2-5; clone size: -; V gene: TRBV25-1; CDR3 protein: CASERSGLQETQYF
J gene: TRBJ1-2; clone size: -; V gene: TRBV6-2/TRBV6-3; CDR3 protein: CASSYGPGLSGYTF
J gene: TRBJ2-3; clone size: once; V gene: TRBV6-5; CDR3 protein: CASGFRGDTQYF
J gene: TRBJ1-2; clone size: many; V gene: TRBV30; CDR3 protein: CAWSVGRQGGNYGYTF
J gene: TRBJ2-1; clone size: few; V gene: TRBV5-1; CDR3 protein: CASSLDFRGQFF
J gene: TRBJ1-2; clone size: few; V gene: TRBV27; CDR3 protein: CASTPLTGQWVGYTF
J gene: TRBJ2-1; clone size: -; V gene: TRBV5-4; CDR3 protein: CASSLGGLYNEQFF
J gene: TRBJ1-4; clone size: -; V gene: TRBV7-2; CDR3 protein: CASSSSPGVNEKLFF
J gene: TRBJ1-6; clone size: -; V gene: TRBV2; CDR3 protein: CASSLQGGTSPLHF
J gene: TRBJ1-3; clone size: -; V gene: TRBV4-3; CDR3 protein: CASSQDQGLGNTIYF
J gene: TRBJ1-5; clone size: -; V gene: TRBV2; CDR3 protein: CASSGAIQPQHF
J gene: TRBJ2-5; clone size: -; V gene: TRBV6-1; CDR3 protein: CASSDRTSGGETQYF
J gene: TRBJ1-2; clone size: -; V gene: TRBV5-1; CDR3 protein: CASSLGQGLYGYTF
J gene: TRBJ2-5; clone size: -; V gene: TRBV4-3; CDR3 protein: CASSQERDSNQETQYF
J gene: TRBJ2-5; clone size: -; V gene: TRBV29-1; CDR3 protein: CSVGWANQETQYF
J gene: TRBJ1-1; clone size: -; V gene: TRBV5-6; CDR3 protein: CASSLTGGHTEAFF
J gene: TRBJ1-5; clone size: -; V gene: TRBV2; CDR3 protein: CASSEASQGWQPQHF
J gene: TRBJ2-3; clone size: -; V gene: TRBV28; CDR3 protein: CASSPSGGPSTDTQYF
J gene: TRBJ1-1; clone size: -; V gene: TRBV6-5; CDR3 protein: CASRWAEGTEAFF
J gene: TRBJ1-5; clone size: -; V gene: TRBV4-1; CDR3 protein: CASSLMTGGNQPQHF
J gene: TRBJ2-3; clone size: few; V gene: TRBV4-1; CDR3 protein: CASSQTGTGSTDTQYF
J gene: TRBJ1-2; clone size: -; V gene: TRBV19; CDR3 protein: CASSIGRGGNYGYTF
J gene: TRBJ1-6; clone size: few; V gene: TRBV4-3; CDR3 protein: CASSQDDSDNSPLHF
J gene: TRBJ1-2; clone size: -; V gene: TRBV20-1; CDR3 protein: CSASEGQGTAAYGYTF
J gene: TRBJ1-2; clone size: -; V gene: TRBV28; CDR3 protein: CASTPPGGNYGYTF
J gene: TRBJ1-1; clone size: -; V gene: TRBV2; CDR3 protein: CASSSGQGATEAFF
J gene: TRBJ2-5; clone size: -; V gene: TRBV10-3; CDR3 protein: CAISGSRETQYF
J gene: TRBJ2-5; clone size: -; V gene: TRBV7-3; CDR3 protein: CASSLKAPGRGYQETQYF
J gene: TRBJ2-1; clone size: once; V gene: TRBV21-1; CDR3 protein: CASSKLPFWLAGGYYNEQFF
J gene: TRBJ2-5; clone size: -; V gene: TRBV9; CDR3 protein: CASSAAGTGYQETQYF
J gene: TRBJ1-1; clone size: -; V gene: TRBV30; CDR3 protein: CAWSDRQANTEAFF
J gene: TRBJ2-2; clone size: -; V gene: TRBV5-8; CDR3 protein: CASSLAASGGYTGELFF
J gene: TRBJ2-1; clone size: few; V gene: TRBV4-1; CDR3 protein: CASSQDPPASASGAYNEQFF
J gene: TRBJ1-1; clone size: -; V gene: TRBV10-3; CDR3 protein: CAISGWGGNTEAFF
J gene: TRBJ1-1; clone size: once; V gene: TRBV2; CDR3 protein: CASSEDSRQAFF
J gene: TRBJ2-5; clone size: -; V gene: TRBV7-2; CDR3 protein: CASSQVLIAGGQETQYF
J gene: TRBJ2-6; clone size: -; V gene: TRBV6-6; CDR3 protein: CASRGQAPLRANVLTF
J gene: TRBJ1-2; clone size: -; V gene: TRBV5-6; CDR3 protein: CASSFRVSGYTF
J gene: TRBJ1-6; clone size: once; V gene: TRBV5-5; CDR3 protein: CASSLAEFNNSPLHF